This passage covers 20 T cell receptor beta chains from one sample sequenced in a study of T cell responses to AZD1222 COVID-19 vaccine. Sequencing used immunoSEQ multiplex PCR; TCRdb keeps in-frame clones, though not all of them. Seen here are 100,000 to 150,000 clones, more than 90% observed once, and the top ten hold 1.5% to 2%. The material sequenced was peripheral blood, taken on day 0 of AZD1222 vaccination. These receptors came from an adult in good health.

V and J are TRBV3-1 (or the pseudogene TRBV3-2) and TRBJ1-2; tentative D call: TRBD1 (5 bases). Trimming cost V 3 bases and J 1 base, with 15 bases left between them. Germline V gene lookup returns CDR1 LGHDT and CDR2 YNNKEL (reference sequence). The CDR3 is 16 amino acids. The CDR3 loop reads CASSQFAGTFNYGYTF. The CDR3 DNA is TGTGCCAGCAGCCAGTTCGCCGGGACCTTTAACTATGGCTACACCTTC.

The chain carries TRBV28 and TRBJ1-2; 8 bases line up with TRBD1. The V segment lost 7 bases and the J segment 4 bases; nucleotides outside the gene matches: 8. The CDR3 sequence is 14 residues long. The germline V gene has CDR1 MDHEN and CDR2 SYDVKM. The CDR3 DNA reads TGTGCCAGCACCGCGGACAGGGCTAGCTATGGCTACACCTTC. Translating it yields CASTADRASYGYTF.

This clone was counted a single time. The chain recombines TRBV2 with TRBJ2-4; 10 bases align to TRBD1. Germline trimming cut 6 bases from V and 5 bases from J; bases unmatched to any gene: 4. The germline V gene has CDR1 SNHLY and CDR2 FYNNEI. The CDR3 loop spans 14 amino acids. In DNA, the CDR3 is TGTGCCAGCAGGTTCGGGACAGGGGAAAACATTCAGTACTTC. This translates into CASRFGTGENIQYF. Combining the CDR3 with reference TRBV2 and TRBJ2-4 gives the whole variable domain EPEVTQTPSHQVTQMGQEVILRCVPISNHLYFYWYRQILGQKVEFLVSFYNNEISEKSEIFDDQFSVERPDGSNFTLKIRSTKLEDSAMYFCASRFGTGENIQYFGAGTRLSVL.

The chain joins TRBV6-2 or TRBV6-3 to TRBJ1-5; 10 nucleotides match TRBD1. CDR3 length: 17 residues. Germline CDR1 is MNHEY and CDR2 is SVGEGT. The V segment lost 4 bases and the J segment 0 bases; nucleotides outside the gene matches: 6. The CDR3 DNA is TGTGCCAGCAGTTTCCGGACAGGGGGTGTTAGCAATCAGCCCCAGCATTTT. It is translated as CASSFRTGGVSNQPQHF.

The chain links TRBV5-1 to TRBJ1-4; 8 bases line up with TRBD1. The V segment lost 3 bases and the J segment 6 bases; nucleotides outside the gene matches: 10. The CDR3 is 16 residues long. The germline gives CDR1 SGHRS, CDR2 YFSETQ. The CDR3 DNA reads TGCGCCAGCAGCTCTAACCTCGGACAGGGATATGAAAAACTGTTTTTT. Its translation: CASSSNLGQGYEKLFF.

The chain recombines TRBV5-4 with TRBJ2-4; a weak D match, TRBD2 (5 bases). There are 18 residues in the CDR3. Germline V lookup: CDR1 SGHNT, CDR2 YYREEE (reference sequence). Trimming left V 0 bases short and J 1 base short, with 17 bases between. CDR3 loop: CASSLVSPGFGAKNIQYF. The CDR3 DNA sequence: TGTGCCAGCAGCTTGGTGAGCCCGGGATTCGGCGCCAAAAACATTCAGTACTTC.

The chain carries TRBV6-5 and TRBJ1-1, with D possibly matching TRBD1 (5 bases). The CDR3 is 14 amino acids. The germline gives CDR1 MNHEY, CDR2 SVGAGI. V lost 6 bases to trimming and J lost 1 base, with 12 bases between them. CDR3 DNA: TGTGCCAGCAGCATCTCGGGGCGGAACACTGAAGCTTTCTTT. This sequence encodes CASSISGRNTEAFF.

The J gene is TRBJ2-4, the V gene TRBV7-3, with D perhaps matching TRBD1 (5 bases). The CDR3 consists of 13 residues. Germline CDR1 SGHTA, CDR2 FQGTGA. V lost 4 bases and J 1 base, leaving 5 bases between the germline ends. Here the CDR3 reads CASSSGAKNIQYF. Written as DNA, the CDR3 is TGTGCCAGCAGCTCAGGGGCCAAAAACATTCAGTACTTC.

The chain recombines TRBV10-1 with TRBJ1-2; weak D call: TRBD1 (5 bases). The germline V and J ends were trimmed by 9 bases and 5 bases, with 19 bases remaining between them. The CDR3 is made up of 14 amino acids. Germline V gene data show CDR1 as WNHNN and CDR2 as SYGVQD (reference sequence). In DNA form, the CDR3 reads TGCGCCAGGGGCAAGCCGCACCGGGGGTATGGCTACACCTTC. It yields the protein CARGKPHRGYGYTF.

The rearrangement uses TRBV6-5 and TRBJ2-3; D call uncertain. The CDR3 runs to 14 residues. CDR1 and CDR2 (germline): MNHEY, SVGAGI. Between the trimmed V and J ends, which lost 6 bases and 2 bases, there was a span of 12 bases. CDR3 bases: TGTGCCAGCAGGAGGCGCGAGAACACAGATACGCAGTATTTT. Residues: CASRRRENTDTQYF.

This clone was seen a single time. This sequence joins TRBV19 and TRBJ2-2; D perhaps matches TRBD2 (6 bases). The CDR3 is made up of 16 amino acids. The ends were cut back, 5 bases at V and 5 bases at J, with 18 bases in the middle. Germline CDR1 and CDR2: LNHDA and SQIVND (reference sequence). The CDR3 loop reads CASSLLAGGLTGELFF. The DNA for the CDR3 is TGTGCCAGTAGTCTCCTAGCCGGGGGTTTAACCGGGGAGCTGTTTTTT.

This clone came up once. This sequence joins TRBV7-2 and TRBJ2-1; D gene uncertain. This CDR3 is built from 11 residues. Germline V gene data show CDR1 as SGHTA and CDR2 as FQGNSA. V lost 6 bases and J 8 bases, leaving 8 bases between the germline ends. As DNA, the CDR3 is TGTGCCAGCAGGCTACTGGATGAGCAGTTCTTC. Translated, it gives CASRLLDEQFF.

The genes are TRBV10-3 and TRBJ2-1; 9 bases map to TRBD2. Trimming removed 6 bases from V and 4 bases from J; junction bases left unmatched: 7. CDR1 ENHRY and CDR2 SYGVKD come from the germline V gene. The CDR3 is 15 amino acids. This CDR3 is CAISPSGGSYNEQFF. Written as DNA, the CDR3 is TGTGCCATCAGCCCCAGCGGGGGGTCTTACAATGAGCAGTTCTTC.

V is TRBV7-2 and J is TRBJ1-1; no clear D. CDR1 SGHTA and CDR2 FQGNSA come from the germline V gene. The CDR3 consists of 15 residues. Trimming removed 5 bases at V and 4 bases at J, with 17 bases between. CDR3 amino acids: CASSPYPSGSTEAFF. The CDR3 region has the DNA TGTGCCAGCAGCCCATACCCGAGCGGGTCCACTGAAGCTTTCTTT.

Concerning this clone: In the same sample, other DNA sequences code for this CDR3. This chain joins TRBV7-2 and TRBJ2-3, with TRBD2 matching over 12 bases. V shed 3 bases and J 2 bases; nucleotides not matched to a gene: 3. The CDR3 runs to 16 residues. In germline, CDR1 is SGHTA, CDR2 FQGNSA. CDR3 sequence (DNA): TGTGCCAGCAGCTTGGGACTAGCGGGCCTCACAGATACGCAGTATTTT. It translates to CASSLGLAGLTDTQYF.

The genes are TRBV2 and TRBJ1-6, with TRBD1 matching over 11 bases. Germline CDR1 and CDR2: SNHLY and FYNNEI. Unmatched junction bases numbered 4, after V lost 1 base and J lost 11 bases. The CDR3 is 15 residues long. CDR3 loop: CASSEGGTGGTPLHF. DNA for the CDR3: TGTGCCAGCAGTGAAGGCGGGACAGGGGGTACACCCCTCCACTTT.

The chain links TRBV28 to TRBJ2-7; TRBD1 aligns across 7 bases. Germline V gives CDR1 MDHEN, CDR2 SYDVKM. Germline trimming cut 6 bases from V and 0 bases from J; bases unmatched to any gene: 8. This CDR3 comprises 15 residues. In DNA form, the CDR3 reads TGTGCCAGCAGATACGGGACAGTTAGCTCCTACGAGCAGTACTTC. This codes for CASRYGTVSSYEQYF.

The genes are TRBV10-2 and TRBJ2-7, with TRBD2 matching 9 bases. Germline V lookup: CDR1 WSHSY, CDR2 SAAADI. The CDR3 length is 14 residues. J gave up 2 bases and V 2 bases, and 1 base lay outside the gene matches. For the CDR3, the DNA is TGCGCCAGCAGTGAGCTAGCGGGGACCTACGAGCAGTACTTC. Protein product: CASSELAGTYEQYF.

The gene calls are TRBV3-1 (or the pseudogene TRBV3-2) and TRBJ2-1, with 9 bases that match TRBD1. CDR1 and CDR2 (germline): LGHDT, YNNKEL (reference sequence). This CDR3 has 15 residues. With V trimmed by 6 bases and J by 6 bases, 9 bases remained unmatched. CDR3 protein: CASRPRDRDSNEQFF. The CDR3 DNA follows: TGTGCCAGCAGGCCCCGGGACAGGGACAGCAATGAGCAGTTCTTC.

V is TRBV29-1 and J is TRBJ1-3; D uncertain. CDR1 is SQVTM, CDR2 ANQGSEA, per germline. Trimming stripped 5 bases from V and 2 bases from J, with 7 bases between. This CDR3 contains 12 residues. CDR3 sequence: CSVHSTGNTIYF. Here the CDR3 DNA reads TGCAGCGTTCACTCGACTGGAAACACCATATATTTT.